These 21 T cell receptor beta chains share one sample of origin, sequenced in a study of blood T cell repertoires in COVID-19 (dated by TCRdb to the early 2020s). The library was made by the immunoSEQ multiplex PCR assay. The table was pulled from immuneACCESS by TCRdb, which kept in-frame rearrangements only. Such tables lose some clones; where checked, under half of the loss comes from unresolved V genes, and the rest has no known cause. Recorded for this sample are about 190,000 clones; around four fifths of them occurred a single time. Around 19% of the sample is held by the ten biggest clonotypes. Sequencing was performed on peripheral blood. The receptors originated from a human donor in a cohort sampled during active COVID-19.

This clone was seen just once. The chain joins TRBV27 to TRBJ1-2, with 8 nucleotides matching TRBD1. Germline CDR1 and CDR2: MNHEY and SMNVEV (reference sequence). This CDR3 has 12 residues. The V and J ends lost 2 bases and 12 bases, in that order; junction bases with no gene match: 5. CDR3: CASSLRRQGHTF. The CDR3 DNA reads TGTGCCAGCAGTTTACGCCGACAGGGGCACACCTTC.

This clone was counted a few times. This chain links TRBV7-2 with TRBJ2-5; 8 bases fit TRBD2. The CDR3 loop spans 14 amino acids. Trimming took 5 bases from V and 3 from J; bases not matched to a gene: 5. In germline, CDR1 is SGHTA, CDR2 FQGNSA. CDR3 loop: CASSTSGSEETQYF. The CDR3 DNA reads TGTGCCAGCAGCACCAGCGGGAGTGAAGAGACCCAGTACTTC.

This clone appeared a single time. The chain has TRBV28 and TRBJ2-6, with 8 bases fitting TRBD1. This CDR3 contains 15 residues. Germline lookup yields CDR1 MDHEN and CDR2 SYDVKM. Unmatched junction bases numbered 3, after V lost 8 bases and J lost 0 bases. CDR3 region: CASGTGNSGANVLTF. CDR3 DNA sequence: TGTGCCAGCGGGACAGGCAACTCTGGGGCCAACGTCCTGACTTTC.

V is TRBV6-1 and J is TRBJ1-1; no clear D. CDR1 and CDR2 (germline): MNHNS, SASEGT. V lost 2 bases to trimming and J lost 9 bases, with 13 bases between them. There are 13 residues in the CDR3. In DNA, the CDR3 is TGTGCCAGCAGTGAATATATCCTCCCCCAAGCTTTCTTT. This translates into CASSEYILPQAFF.

The chain couples TRBV5-1 to TRBJ1-3; D is uncertain. The germline V gene has CDR1 SGHRS and CDR2 YFSETQ. CDR3 length: 15 residues. Trimming removed 0 bases at V and 0 bases at J, with 7 bases between. The CDR3: CASSLAAASGNTIYF. The CDR3 DNA follows: TGCGCCAGCAGCTTGGCCGCGGCCTCTGGAAACACCATATATTTT. Full variable domain (rest looked up from reference TRBV5-1 and TRBJ1-3): KAGVTQTPRYLIKTRGQQVTLSCSPISGHRSVSWYQQTPGQGLQFLFEYFSETQRNKGNFPGRFSGRQFSNSRSEMNVSTLELGDSALYLCASSLAAASGNTIYFGEGSWLTVV.

The chain recombines TRBV7-9 with TRBJ1-4, with D tentatively TRBD1 (6 bases). Trimming removed 5 bases at V and 8 bases at J, with 18 bases between. CDR1 and CDR2 from the germline V gene are SEHNR and FQNEAQ (reference sequence). The CDR3 is made up of 15 amino acids. This CDR3 is CASSRTDSLSEKLFF. The CDR3 DNA reads as TGTGCCAGCAGCCGTACGGACAGCCTCAGCGAAAAACTGTTTTTT. Using reference TRBV7-9 and TRBJ1-4 for the parts outside the CDR3, the full variable domain is DTGVSQNPRHKITKRGQNVTFRCDPISEHNRLYWYRQTLGQGPEFLTYFQNEAQLEKSRLLSDRFSAERPKGSFSTLEIQRTEQGDSAMYLCASSRTDSLSEKLFFGSGTQLSVL.

This rearrangement joins TRBV19 to TRBJ1-5; 9 positions match TRBD1. Germline loops: CDR1 LNHDA, CDR2 SQIVND (reference sequence). With V trimmed by 5 bases and J by 4 bases, 6 bases remained unmatched. This CDR3 is 15 amino acids long. In nucleotides, the CDR3 is TGTGCCAGTAGTCCCGGGACAGGGATGAATCAGCCCCAGCATTTT. It codes for CASSPGTGMNQPQHF.

This sequence joins TRBV30 and TRBJ2-5, with TRBD1 identical over 8 bases. The V gene end was trimmed by 2 bases and the J gene end by 2 bases; junction bases not matched to a gene: 7. The germline V gene has CDR1 GTSNPN and CDR2 SVGIG (reference sequence). This CDR3 comprises 15 residues. DNA of the CDR3: TGTGCCTGGAGTTCAGGACAGGGACGACAAGAGACCCAGTACTTC. Residues: CAWSSGQGRQETQYF.

The J gene is TRBJ2-3, the V gene TRBV27; the D gene is possibly TRBD1 (6 bases). The CDR3 length is 15 residues. V dropped 7 bases and J dropped 6 bases, with 20 bases sitting between them. Germline CDR1 MNHEY, CDR2 SMNVEV (reference sequence). The CDR3 reads CASTQTSYRADTQYF. CDR3 nucleotides: TGTGCCAGCACTCAAACCTCCTACAGGGCGGATACGCAGTATTTT.

The rearrangement joins TRBV10-3 to TRBJ2-1; 7 bases agree with TRBD2. Germline-derived CDR1 and CDR2 are ENHRY and SYGVKD. This CDR3 contains 13 residues. Trimming at V came to 7 bases and at J to 9 bases, leaving 9 bases not matched to a gene. The CDR3 nucleotides are TGTGCCATCACAGGACTAGTAGACACTGAGCAGTTCTTC. Protein sequence: CAITGLVDTEQFF.

The CDR3: CASSAGGRYGYTF. CDR3 nucleotide sequence: TGTGCCAGCAGTGCCGGGGGACGCTATGGCTACACCTTC. The chain is built from TRBV6-4 and TRBJ1-2; D might be TRBD1 (5 bases). The CDR3 extends over 13 amino acids. Germline V gene data show CDR1 as MRHNA and CDR2 as SNTAGT. Deletions cut 4 bases from V and 4 bases from J, with 10 bases between.

This clone was recorded a few times. This chain uses TRBV28 with TRBJ1-1; 8 nucleotides align to TRBD1. The CDR3 has 14 amino acids. V shed 4 bases, J shed 0 bases, and the junction held 1 base outside the gene matches. The germline CDR1 and CDR2 sequences are MDHEN and SYDVKM. The CDR3 loop is CASSSQGVNTEAFF. The CDR3 DNA reads as TGTGCCAGCAGTTCACAGGGGGTGAACACTGAAGCTTTCTTT.

The chain recombines TRBV7-2 with TRBJ1-6, with 11 bases lining up with TRBD1. The CDR3 is 16 residues long. CDR1 is SGHTA, CDR2 FQGNSA, per germline. Trimming removed 5 bases from V and 5 bases from J; junction bases left unmatched: 5. CDR3 coding DNA: TGTGCCAGCAGCCTCTGGGACAGGGGGAATAATTCACCCCTCCACTTT. Amino acid sequence: CASSLWDRGNNSPLHF. The complete variable domain, with remaining parts taken from reference TRBV7-2 and TRBJ1-6, reads GAGVSQSPSNKVTEKGKDVELRCDPISGHTALYWYRQSLGQGLEFLIYFQGNSAPDKSGLPSDRFSAERTGGSVSTLTIQRTQQEDSAVYLCASSLWDRGNNSPLHFGNGTRLTVT.

The rearrangement uses TRBV7-2 and TRBJ2-7; tentatively, D is TRBD1 (6 bases). V lost 2 bases and J lost 6, with 11 bases in between. CDR3 length equals 13 residues. In germline, CDR1 is SGHTA, CDR2 FQGNSA. The CDR3 reads CASSLIGRGEQYF. CDR3 coding DNA: TGTGCCAGCAGCTTAATTGGCAGGGGCGAGCAGTACTTC.

This clone showed up just once. The J gene is TRBJ1-4, the V gene TRBV12-3 or TRBV12-4; the D is unclear. Trimming removed 2 bases from V and 7 bases from J, with 8 bases in between. CDR3 size: 13 residues. CDR3: CASSLRQPEKLFF. The CDR3 nucleotides are TGTGCCAGCAGTTTACGACAACCTGAAAAACTGTTTTTT.

The chain carries TRBV5-6 and TRBJ2-3; D is unresolved. Trimming cost V 2 bases and J 6 bases, with 7 bases left between them. This CDR3 is built from 12 residues. The germline V gene has CDR1 SGHDT and CDR2 YYEEEE. The CDR3 protein is CASSFARDTQYF. As DNA, the CDR3 is TGTGCCAGCAGCTTTGCCCGGGATACGCAGTATTTT.

The chain combines TRBV30 with TRBJ2-1, with 10 bases lining up with TRBD2. This CDR3 is 18 amino acids long. Germline loops: CDR1 GTSNPN, CDR2 SVGIG (reference sequence). After removal of 1 base from V and 0 bases from J, the junction contained 9 bases not matched to a gene. The CDR3 is CAWSEWTSGLSSYNEQFF. Here the CDR3 DNA reads TGTGCCTGGAGTGAATGGACTAGCGGCCTGAGCTCCTACAATGAGCAGTTCTTC. The full variable domain, its missing parts supplied by reference TRBV30 and TRBJ2-1, is SQTIHQWPATLVQPVGSPLSLECTVEGTSNPNLYWYRQAAGRGLQLLFYSVGIGQISSEVPQNLSASRPQDRQFILSSKKLLLSDSGFYLCAWSEWTSGLSSYNEQFFGPGTRLTVL.

V and J are TRBV11-3 and TRBJ2-1; D is ambiguous. The V gene lost 5 bases and the J gene lost 5 bases, with 7 bases spanning the gap. From germline, CDR1 is SGHNT and CDR2 YENEEA. This CDR3 has 12 residues. The DNA of the CDR3 is TGTGCCAGCAGCCCCCGGGACAATGAGCAGTTCTTC. Its translation: CASSPRDNEQFF.

The chain is built from TRBV2 and TRBJ1-1, with D uncertain. The V end was cut by 6 bases, the J end by 0 bases, with 20 bases between. The CDR3 contains 17 residues. Germline CDR1 reads SNHLY; CDR2 reads FYNNEI. In nucleotides, the CDR3 is TGTGCCAGCAGCCTACCTGTTAAGAAGCCTCTGAACACTGAAGCTTTCTTT. Protein: CASSLPVKKPLNTEAFF.

The J gene is TRBJ2-7, the V gene TRBV5-1; 11 nucleotides match TRBD1. The germline CDR1 and CDR2 sequences are SGHRS and YFSETQ. The CDR3 has 18 amino acids. V was pared by 4 bases and J by 5 bases, with 17 bases of the junction left unmatched. Here the CDR3 DNA reads TGCGCCAGCAGCCCCGGGACAGGGGGTCCCCGGTTCCGACACGAGCAGTACTTC. As protein: CASSPGTGGPRFRHEQYF.

The J gene is TRBJ2-1, the V gene TRBV19; D unresolved. Germline CDR1 is LNHDA and CDR2 is SQIVND (reference sequence). This CDR3 is 11 amino acids long. V was clipped by 7 bases and J by 7 bases, with 8 bases between them. CDR3 DNA sequence: TGTGCCAGTAATACTCTGAATGAGCAGTTCTTC. This codes for CASNTLNEQFF.